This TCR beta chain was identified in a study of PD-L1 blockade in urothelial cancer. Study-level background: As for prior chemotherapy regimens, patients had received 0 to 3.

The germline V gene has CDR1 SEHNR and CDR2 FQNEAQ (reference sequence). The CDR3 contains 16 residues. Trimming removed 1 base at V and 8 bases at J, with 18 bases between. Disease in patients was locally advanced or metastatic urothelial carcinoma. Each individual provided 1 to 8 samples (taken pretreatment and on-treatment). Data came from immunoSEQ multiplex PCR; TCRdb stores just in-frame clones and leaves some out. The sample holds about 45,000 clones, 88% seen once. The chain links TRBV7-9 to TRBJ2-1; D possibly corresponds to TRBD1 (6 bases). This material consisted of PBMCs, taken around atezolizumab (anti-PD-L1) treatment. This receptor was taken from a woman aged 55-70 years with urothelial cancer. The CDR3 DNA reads TGTGCCAGCAGCTTAGGGGGGCCGGGTCGCGTTGATGAGCAGTTCTTC. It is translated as CASSLGGPGRVDEQFF.